The rows below give T cell receptor beta chains drawn from one sample of a study of blood T cell repertoires in COVID-19. The assay was immunoSEQ multiplex PCR, and TCRdb's table has in-frame clones only and misses some. The sample contains more than 140,000 clones, about 82% of which appear only once. Sequencing was performed on peripheral blood. These receptors all come from a woman in her fifties or sixties with acute or convalescent COVID-19. Each CDR3 is given with its conserved first and last residue. A D gene is named only where the DNA matches it firmly. Expanded clones are given a class, and other clones once, few, many or no size at all.

TRBV6-2/TRBV6-3	TRBJ2-2	TRBD2	NA	CASSYPGTRGNLGSAGELFF	TGTGCCAGCAGTTATCCCGGGACTAGAGGGAACCTAGGAAGCGCCGGGGAGCTGTTTTTT
TRBV27	TRBJ2-3	NA	NA	CASRTLDTQYF	TGTGCCAGCAGGACTCTTGATACGCAGTATTTT
TRBV2	TRBJ1-6	TRBD1	NA	CASSERTGANSPLHF	TGTGCCAGCAGTGAACGGACAGGGGCTAATTCACCCCTCCACTTT
TRBV11-3	TRBJ2-5	TRBD2	NA	CASSLDLPLAGEATQYF	TGTGCCAGCAGCTTAGACCTTCCTCTAGCGGGGGAGGCCACCCAGTACTTC
TRBV9	TRBJ2-3	NA	NA	CASSVGPQGADTQYF	TGTGCCAGCAGCGTAGGCCCACAGGGAGCAGATACGCAGTATTTT
TRBV11-2	TRBJ2-7	TRBD1	many	CASSLEGTGGREQYF	TGTGCCAGCAGCTTAGAGGGGACAGGGGGCCGCGAGCAGTACTTC
TRBV6-6	TRBJ1-2	NA	NA	CASSYSSGNGYTF	TGTGCCAGCAGTTACTCCTCGGGGAATGGCTACACCTTC
TRBV4-2	TRBJ2-7	TRBD2	NA	CASSQDLLRSGGSLYEQYF	TGTGCCAGCAGCCAAGATCTATTAAGGAGCGGGGGTTCCCTCTACGAGCAGTACTTC
TRBV30	TRBJ2-7	NA	NA	CAWSAIYEQYF	TGTGCCTGGAGTGCAATCTACGAGCAGTACTTC
TRBV9	TRBJ2-1	TRBD2	once	CASSVAAGGALNEQFF	TGTGCCAGCAGCGTAGCTGCGGGGGGGGCATTGAATGAGCAGTTCTTC
TRBV30	TRBJ1-2	NA	NA	CAWSPKPRGGYTF	TGTGCCTGGAGCCCAAAACCCCGGGGAGGCTACACCTTC
TRBV28	TRBJ2-2	NA	NA	CASRTGNTGELFF	TGTGCCAGCAGGACAGGAAACACCGGGGAGCTGTTTTTT
TRBV2	TRBJ1-1	NA	NA	CASSTDYTEAFF	TGTGCCAGCAGTACAGATTACACTGAAGCTTTCTTT
TRBV5-1	TRBJ2-3	TRBD2	NA	CASSLIAGGLTDTQYF	TGCGCCAGCAGCTTAATAGCGGGGGGTCTGACAGATACGCAGTATTTT
TRBV5-1	TRBJ1-4	NA	NA	CASSLYGTIDEKLFF	TGCGCCAGCAGCCTATACGGGACAATAGATGAAAAACTGTTTTTT
TRBV7-6	TRBJ1-3	NA	NA	CASSPLGLSGNTIYF	TGTGCCAGCAGCCCGCTTGGTCTTAGTGGAAACACCATATATTTT
TRBV11-3	TRBJ1-2	NA	NA	CASSLSPGVYGYTF	TGTGCCAGCAGCTTATCCCCAGGGGTATATGGCTACACCTTC